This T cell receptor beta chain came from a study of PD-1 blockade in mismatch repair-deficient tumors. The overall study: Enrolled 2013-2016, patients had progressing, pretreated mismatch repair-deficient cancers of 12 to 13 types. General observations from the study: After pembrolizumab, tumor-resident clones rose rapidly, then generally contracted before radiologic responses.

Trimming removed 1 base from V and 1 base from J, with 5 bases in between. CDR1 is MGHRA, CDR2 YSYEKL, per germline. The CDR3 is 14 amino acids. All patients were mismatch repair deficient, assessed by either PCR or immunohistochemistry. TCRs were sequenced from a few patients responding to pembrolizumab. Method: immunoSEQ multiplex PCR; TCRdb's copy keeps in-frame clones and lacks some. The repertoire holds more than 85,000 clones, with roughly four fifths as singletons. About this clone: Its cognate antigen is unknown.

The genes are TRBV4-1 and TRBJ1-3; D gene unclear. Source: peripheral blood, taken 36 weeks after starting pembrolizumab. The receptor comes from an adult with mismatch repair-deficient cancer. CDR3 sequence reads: CASSQGVSGNTIYF. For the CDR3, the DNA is TGCGCCAGCAGCCAAGGGGTTTCTGGAAACACCATATATTTT.